This TCR beta chain is from a study of cytomegalovirus exposure and HLA in healthy donors. Points from the study as a whole: Rarity characterized most TCR sequences, yet some public TCRs appeared in many donors.

Only in-frame clones appear in the TCRdb table, and some are missing; sequencing was by immunoSEQ multiplex PCR. Of tens of thousands of clones in the sample, roughly 97% were seen once. Turning to this clone: The antigen is unknown.

The TCR originated in a man aged 18 to 30 in good health and CMV-seronegative. Sequencing was done on a sample of PBMCs.

CDR3 sequence (DNA): TGCGCCAGCAGTGAAAGGGGATCTGGAAACACCATATATTTT. It codes for CASSERGSGNTIYF. V and J are TRBV10-2 and TRBJ1-3; D may be TRBD1 (5 bases). The length of the CDR3 is 14 residues. Per the germline V gene, CDR1 is WSHSY and CDR2 is SAAADI. The germline V and J ends were trimmed by 3 bases and 1 base, with 7 bases remaining between them.